A selection of T cell receptor beta chains follows, all from one sample in a study of blood T cell repertoires in COVID-19. Clones were read by immunoSEQ multiplex PCR, and TCRdb kept only the in-frame ones, dropping some. This table has over 150,000 clones, approximately 86% appearing once. The sample was peripheral blood. The receptors were gathered from a man in his sixties with COVID-19, enrolled during active disease. The CDR3 runs from the conserved cysteine through the conserved F or W. Each record gives: J gene, V gene, clone size, D gene, CDR3 DNA, CDR3 protein. A D gene is named only where the DNA matches it firmly. Not all rows give a size; the values are once, few, many and, for expanded clones, a class.

TRBJ2-2 | TRBV19 | NA | TRBD1 | TGTGCCAGTAGGATCCCCGGGACAGGCGGAAACACCGGGGAGCTGTTTTTT | CASRIPGTGGNTGELFF
TRBJ2-2 | TRBV19 | NA | TRBD1 | TGTGCCAGTACGACAGGGGCCGGGGAGCTGTTTTTT | CASTTGAGELFF
TRBJ2-5 | TRBV28 | few | NA | TGTGCCAGCACCTCCCGTGGAGGGGTTACGTTAGAGACCCAGTACTTC | CASTSRGGVTLETQYF
TRBJ2-1 | TRBV3-1/TRBV3-2 | once | TRBD1 | TGTGCCAGCAGTCGCGACAGGGGGACCTACAATGAGCAGTTCTTC | CASSRDRGTYNEQFF
TRBJ1-4 | TRBV19 | NA | NA | TGTGCCAGTAGTCAATCGGCGGATGCAACTAATGAAAAACTGTTTTTT | CASSQSADATNEKLFF
TRBJ2-1 | TRBV10-3 | once | TRBD2 | TGTGCCATCACCCCAGGACTAGCAAGATTGGCCAATGAGCAGTTCTTC | CAITPGLARLANEQFF
TRBJ1-2 | TRBV14 | NA | NA | TGTGCCAGCAGCCAAAGGGGCACCGGGCTCGGAGAGGGCTACACCTTC | CASSQRGTGLGEGYTF
TRBJ1-1 | TRBV30 | NA | NA | TGTGCCTGGAGTGAGGGATGGGGGCGACGACTTTTGAACACTGAAGCTTTCTTT | CAWSEGWGRRLLNTEAFF
TRBJ2-4 | TRBV4-1 | NA | NA | TGCGCCAGCAGCCAAGAGCTAGGACTAGCCAAAAACATTCAGTACTTC | CASSQELGLAKNIQYF
TRBJ2-7 | TRBV2 | once | NA | TGTGCCAGCAGTGAGGGAGGTCTGACGGGACTTCACGAGCAGTACTTC | CASSEGGLTGLHEQYF